This T cell receptor (beta chain) was documented in a study of PD-1 blockade in classical Hodgkin lymphoma. The germline gives CDR1 LGHNT, CDR2 FRNRAP. The germline V and J ends were trimmed by 3 bases and 3 bases, with 13 bases remaining between them. The CDR3 loop spans 15 amino acids. Brentuximab vedotin exposure varied among the patients, all of whom had relapsed after autologous stem cell transplantation. TCRdb's copy holds only in-frame clones and misses some; the assay was immunoSEQ multiplex PCR. The sample lists around 99,000 clones; about four fifths were seen once. Sample: peripheral blood mononuclear cells (PBMCs), taken before the second cycle of nivolumab. The sequence came from a human donor with classical Hodgkin lymphoma. The rearrangement joins TRBV12-5 to TRBJ2-3; D is perhaps TRBD1 (5 bases). DNA for the CDR3: TGTGCTAGTGGTTTCTCCCCTCAGGGAACAGATACGCAGTATTTT. Amino acids: CASGFSPQGTDTQYF.